This T cell receptor beta chain was recovered during a study of T-cell memory formation after mild COVID-19. Study background: Largely donor-specific TCR clusters were found.

The table lists this clonotype with a few counts. The antigen remains unidentified. One entry per CDR3 protein results from TCRdb running MiXCR on the 5' RACE reads. Among approximately 490,000 distinct CDR3 sequences listed, over 20% were seen once. Unmatched junction bases numbered 8, after V lost 7 bases and J lost 6 bases. Germline loops: CDR1 LNHDA, CDR2 SQIVND (reference sequence). The CDR3 runs to 14 residues. General study results and limits: That cross-reactive memory joined was suggested by some responding clones appearing in pre-infection memory.

The sample was PBMCs or a T cell subset sorted from them (not recorded which). This receptor was obtained from an adult woman who had mild COVID-19 (a few samples of this study predate the infection). Cell type and time point are not known. This sequence joins TRBV19 and TRBJ2-1; 8 nucleotides agree with TRBD2. The CDR3 nucleotides are TGTGCCAGTACCCGGGGGGGCCTAGGCAATGAGCAGTTCTTC. This codes for CASTRGGLGNEQFF.